This TCR beta chain is from a study of blood T cell repertoires in COVID-19. In the study overall: Acute-phase and convalescent COVID-19 samples originated in the United States, Italy and Spain.

Only in-frame clones appear in the TCRdb table, and some are missing; sequencing was by immunoSEQ multiplex PCR. There are under 300,000 clones in the sample; about 87% occur only once, and 3% lies in the top ten. This CDR3 region has 18 residues. V trimming: 3 bases; J trimming: 0 bases; junction bases outside the gene matches: 9. CDR1 and CDR2 (germline): SGHTA, FQGNSA. This clone was counted once. This TCR derives from a woman between 50 and 59 years old who had recovered from COVID-19. Sequencing was performed on PBMCs or T cells enriched from blood (not recorded which). The V and J genes are TRBV7-2 and TRBJ2-1; TRBD2 matches at 9 bases. CDR3 protein: CASSLTSGRPSSYNEQFF. In DNA, the CDR3 is TGTGCCAGCAGCTTGACTAGCGGAAGACCGAGCTCCTACAATGAGCAGTTCTTC.